The clone carrying this T cell receptor beta chain was seen once. The V gene's germline CDR1 is SQVTM and CDR2 ANQGSEA. The trim removed 0 bases at V and 4 bases at J, leaving 5 bases unmatched. CDR3 size: 14 residues. These data belong to a study of blood T cell repertoires in COVID-19. For the study at large: COVID-19 samples collected from the United States, Italy and Spain covered acute and convalescent phases. Sources were T cells, B-cell-depleted T cells, or PBMCs; the material itself was cDNA or gDNA.

Original analysis: For nucleated cells, counts were estimated from reference gene primer amplification. Sequencing was performed with immunoSEQ multiplex PCR; in TCRdb, only in-frame clones are kept and a portion is missing. For V, J and clone size, that table is used; D and trimming come from the DNA. The sample gives 70,000 to 95,000 clones, more than 75% of which show up once; 20% to 25% is in the top ten. The gene calls are TRBV29-1 and TRBJ1-2, with TRBD1 matching 7 bases. The sample comprised peripheral blood. The receptor's source is a human donor in a cohort sampled during active COVID-19. The DNA for the CDR3 is TGCAGCGTTGAAGATGACAGGGCGACCTATGGCTACACCTTC. Protein sequence: CSVEDDRATYGYTF.